The entry below describes one T cell receptor (beta chain). Its antigen remains unknown. Data came from immunoSEQ multiplex PCR; TCRdb stores just in-frame clones and leaves some out. The top ten clones hold around 3% of a sample with approximately 160,000 clones, about 89% of them seen once. This sample was included in a study of cytomegalovirus exposure and HLA in healthy donors. Overall study context: A subsequent analysis stated that the roughly 130 validation repertoires were run on the same platform as the approximately 710 first-cohort repertoires. The study's findings and limits: According to a later analysis, TCR clusters from the first cohort tended to co-occur in the 120 or so validation repertoires.

This CDR3 has 18 residues. Between the trimmed V and J ends, which lost 5 bases and 1 base, there was a span of 23 bases. Germline V gives CDR1 PRHDT, CDR2 FYEKMQ (reference sequence). The chain recombines TRBV13 with TRBJ1-2; TRBD1 might be the D (5 bases). The sequenced material came from PBMCs. This TCR was sampled from a woman aged 18 to 35 in good health and CMV-seropositive. The CDR3 here is CASSSALGAQGLNYGYTF. CDR3 in DNA: TGTGCCAGCAGCAGCGCGCTTGGTGCGCAGGGACTTAACTATGGCTACACCTTC.